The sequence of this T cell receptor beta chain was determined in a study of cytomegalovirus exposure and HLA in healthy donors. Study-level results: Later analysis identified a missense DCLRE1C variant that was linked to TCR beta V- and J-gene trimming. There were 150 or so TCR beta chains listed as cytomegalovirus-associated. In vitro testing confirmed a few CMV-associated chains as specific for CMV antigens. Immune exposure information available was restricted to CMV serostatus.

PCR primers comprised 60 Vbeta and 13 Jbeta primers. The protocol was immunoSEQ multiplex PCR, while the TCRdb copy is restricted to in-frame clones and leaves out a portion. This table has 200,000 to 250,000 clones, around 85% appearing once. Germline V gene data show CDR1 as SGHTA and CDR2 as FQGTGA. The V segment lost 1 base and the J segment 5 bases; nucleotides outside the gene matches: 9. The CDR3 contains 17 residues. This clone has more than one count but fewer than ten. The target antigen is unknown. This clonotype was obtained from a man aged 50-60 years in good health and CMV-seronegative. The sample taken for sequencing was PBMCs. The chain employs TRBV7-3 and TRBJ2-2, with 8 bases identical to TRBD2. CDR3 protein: CASSLRTAGGRTGELFF. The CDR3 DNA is TGTGCCAGCAGCTTAAGGACGGCGGGAGGTCGGACCGGGGAGCTGTTTTTT.